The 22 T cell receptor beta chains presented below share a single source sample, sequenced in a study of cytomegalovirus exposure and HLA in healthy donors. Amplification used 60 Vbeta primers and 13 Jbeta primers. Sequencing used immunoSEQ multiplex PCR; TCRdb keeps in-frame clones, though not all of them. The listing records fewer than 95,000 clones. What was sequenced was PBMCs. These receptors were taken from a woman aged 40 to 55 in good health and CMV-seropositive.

CDR3 nucleotide sequence: TGTGCCAGCAGCCCCCGGCCCGCGGAACTCTATGGCTACACCTTC. Its translation: CASSPRPAELYGYTF. The chain is built from TRBV7-3 and TRBJ1-2; D unclear. V lost 5 bases to trimming and J lost 4 bases, with 17 bases between them. The CDR3 totals 15 residues. Germline values: CDR1 SGHTA, CDR2 FQGTGA.

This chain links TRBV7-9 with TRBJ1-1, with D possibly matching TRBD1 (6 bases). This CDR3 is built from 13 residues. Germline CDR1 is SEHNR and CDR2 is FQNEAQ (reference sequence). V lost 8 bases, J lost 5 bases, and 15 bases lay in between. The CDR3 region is CASSITQGTEAFF. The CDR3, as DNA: TGTGCCAGCTCGATCACACAGGGTACTGAAGCTTTCTTT.

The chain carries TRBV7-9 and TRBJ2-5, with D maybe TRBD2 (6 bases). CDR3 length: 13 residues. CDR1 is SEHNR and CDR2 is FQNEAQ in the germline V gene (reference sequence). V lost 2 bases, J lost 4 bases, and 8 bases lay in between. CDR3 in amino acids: CASSLRGGETQYF. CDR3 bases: TGTGCCAGCAGCTTAAGGGGAGGAGAGACCCAGTACTTC. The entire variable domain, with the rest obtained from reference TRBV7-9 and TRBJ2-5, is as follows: DTGVSQNPRHKITKRGQNVTFRCDPISEHNRLYWYRQTLGQGPEFLTYFQNEAQLEKSRLLSDRFSAERPKGSFSTLEIQRTEQGDSAMYLCASSLRGGETQYFGPGTRLLVL.

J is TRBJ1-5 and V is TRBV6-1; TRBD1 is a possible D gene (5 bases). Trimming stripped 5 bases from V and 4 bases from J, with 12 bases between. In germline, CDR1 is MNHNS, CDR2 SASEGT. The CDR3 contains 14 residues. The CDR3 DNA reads TGTGCCAGCAGTACGCGACAGCAGAATCAGCCCCAGCATTTT. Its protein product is CASSTRQQNQPQHF.

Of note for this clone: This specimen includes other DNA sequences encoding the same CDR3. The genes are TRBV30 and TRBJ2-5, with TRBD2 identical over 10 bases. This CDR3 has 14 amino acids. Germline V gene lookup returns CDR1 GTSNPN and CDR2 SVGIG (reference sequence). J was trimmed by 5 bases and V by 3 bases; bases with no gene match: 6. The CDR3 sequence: CAWRVAGGGETQYF. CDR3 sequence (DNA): TGTGCCTGGAGAGTAGCGGGAGGCGGGGAGACCCAGTACTTC. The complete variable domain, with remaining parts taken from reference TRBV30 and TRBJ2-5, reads SQTIHQWPATLVQPVGSPLSLECTVEGTSNPNLYWYRQAAGRGLQLLFYSVGIGQISSEVPQNLSASRPQDRQFILSSKKLLLSDSGFYLCAWRVAGGGETQYFGPGTRLLVL.

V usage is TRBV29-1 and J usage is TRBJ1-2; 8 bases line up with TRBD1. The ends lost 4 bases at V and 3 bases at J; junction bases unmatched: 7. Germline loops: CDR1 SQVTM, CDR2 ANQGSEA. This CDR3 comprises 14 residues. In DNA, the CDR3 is TGCAGCGTTGCGGCCAGGGGGCTTGACTATGGCTACACCTTC. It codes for CSVAARGLDYGYTF.

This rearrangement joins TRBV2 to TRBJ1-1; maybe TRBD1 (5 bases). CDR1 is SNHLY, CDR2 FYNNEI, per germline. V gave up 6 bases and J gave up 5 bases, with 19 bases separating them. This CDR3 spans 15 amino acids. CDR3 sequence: CASRRWGPGGTEAFF. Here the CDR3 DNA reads TGTGCCAGCAGACGGTGGGGACCGGGGGGGACTGAAGCTTTCTTT.

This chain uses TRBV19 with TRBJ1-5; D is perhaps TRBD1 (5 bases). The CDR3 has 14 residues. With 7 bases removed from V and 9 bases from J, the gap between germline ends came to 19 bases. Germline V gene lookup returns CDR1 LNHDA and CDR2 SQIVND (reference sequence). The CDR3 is CASTLAGNQGPQHF. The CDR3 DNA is TGTGCCAGTACCTTGGCAGGGAATCAGGGGCCCCAGCATTTT.

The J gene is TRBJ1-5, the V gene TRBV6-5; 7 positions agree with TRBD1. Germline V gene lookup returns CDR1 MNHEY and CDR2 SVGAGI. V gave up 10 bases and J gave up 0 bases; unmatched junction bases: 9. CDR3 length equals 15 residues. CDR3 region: CATRDRSYSNQPQHF. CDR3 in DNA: TGTGCCACCCGGGACAGATCTTATAGCAATCAGCCCCAGCATTTT.

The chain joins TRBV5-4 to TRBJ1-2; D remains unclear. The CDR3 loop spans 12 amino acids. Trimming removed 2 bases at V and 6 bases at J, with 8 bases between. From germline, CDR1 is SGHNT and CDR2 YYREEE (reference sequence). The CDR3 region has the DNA TGTGCCAGCAGCTTCTTCGGAGATGGCTACACCTTC. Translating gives CASSFFGDGYTF.

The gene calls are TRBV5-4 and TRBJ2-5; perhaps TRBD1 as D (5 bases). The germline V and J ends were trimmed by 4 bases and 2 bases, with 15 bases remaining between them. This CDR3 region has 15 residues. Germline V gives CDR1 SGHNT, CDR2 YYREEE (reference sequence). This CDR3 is CASSPQGFQQETQYF. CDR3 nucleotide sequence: TGTGCCAGCAGCCCCCAGGGCTTCCAACAAGAGACCCAGTACTTC.

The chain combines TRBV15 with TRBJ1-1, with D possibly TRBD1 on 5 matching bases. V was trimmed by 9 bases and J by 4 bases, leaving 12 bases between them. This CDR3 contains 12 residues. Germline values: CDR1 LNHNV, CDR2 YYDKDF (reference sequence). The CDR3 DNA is TGTGCCACATCGAGAAGGGGCACTGAAGCTTTCTTT. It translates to CATSRRGTEAFF.

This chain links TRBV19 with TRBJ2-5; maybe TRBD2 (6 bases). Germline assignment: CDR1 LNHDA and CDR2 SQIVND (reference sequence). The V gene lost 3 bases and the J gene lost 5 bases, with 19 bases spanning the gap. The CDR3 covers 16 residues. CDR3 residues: CASSIGGPAGGETQYF. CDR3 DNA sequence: TGTGCCAGTAGTATCGGGGGACCTGCTGGGGGGGAGACCCAGTACTTC. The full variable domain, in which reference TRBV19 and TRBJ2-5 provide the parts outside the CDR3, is DGGITQSPKYLFRKEGQNVTLSCEQNLNHDAMYWYRQDPGQGLRLIYYSQIVNDFQKGDIAEGYSVSREKKESFPLTVTSAQKNPTAFYLCASSIGGPAGGETQYFGPGTRLLVL.

The CDR3 sequence is CASSFLRLAVTYEQYF. The CDR3 DNA reads as TGTGCCAGCAGCTTCTTAAGACTAGCGGTCACCTACGAGCAGTACTTC. The chain is built from TRBV11-2 and TRBJ2-7, with 9 positions matching TRBD2. The V gene end was trimmed by 3 bases and the J gene end by 2 bases; junction bases not matched to a gene: 8. There are 16 residues in the CDR3. Germline assignment: CDR1 SGHAT and CDR2 FQNNGV.

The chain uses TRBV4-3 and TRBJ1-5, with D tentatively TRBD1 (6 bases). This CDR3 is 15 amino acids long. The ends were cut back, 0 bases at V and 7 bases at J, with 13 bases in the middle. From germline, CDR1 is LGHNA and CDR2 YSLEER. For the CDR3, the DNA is TGCGCCAGCAGCCAAGAATCGGGGGGCGGACAGCCCCAGCATTTT. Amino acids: CASSQESGGGQPQHF.

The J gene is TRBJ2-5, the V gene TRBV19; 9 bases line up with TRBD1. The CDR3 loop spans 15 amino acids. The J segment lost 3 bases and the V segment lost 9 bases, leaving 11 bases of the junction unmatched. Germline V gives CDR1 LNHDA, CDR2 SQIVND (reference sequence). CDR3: CASSQQGANKETQYF. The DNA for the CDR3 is TGTGCCAGCTCGCAACAGGGGGCTAATAAAGAGACCCAGTACTTC. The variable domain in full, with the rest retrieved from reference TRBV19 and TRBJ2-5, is DGGITQSPKYLFRKEGQNVTLSCEQNLNHDAMYWYRQDPGQGLRLIYYSQIVNDFQKGDIAEGYSVSREKKESFPLTVTSAQKNPTAFYLCASSQQGANKETQYFGPGTRLLVL.

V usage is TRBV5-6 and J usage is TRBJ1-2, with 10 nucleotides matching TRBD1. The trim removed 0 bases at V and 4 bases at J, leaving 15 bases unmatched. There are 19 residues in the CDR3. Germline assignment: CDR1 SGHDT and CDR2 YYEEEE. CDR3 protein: CASSLGWGTERQGAYGYTF. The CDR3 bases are TGTGCCAGCAGCTTGGGGTGGGGGACTGAGAGACAGGGGGCCTATGGCTACACCTTC.

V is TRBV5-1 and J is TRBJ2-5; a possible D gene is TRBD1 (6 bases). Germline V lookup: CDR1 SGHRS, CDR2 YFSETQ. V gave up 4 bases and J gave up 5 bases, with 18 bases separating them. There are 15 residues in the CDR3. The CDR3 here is CASSPGGTKTETQYF. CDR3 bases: TGCGCCAGCAGCCCTGGTGGGACAAAGACGGAGACCCAGTACTTC.

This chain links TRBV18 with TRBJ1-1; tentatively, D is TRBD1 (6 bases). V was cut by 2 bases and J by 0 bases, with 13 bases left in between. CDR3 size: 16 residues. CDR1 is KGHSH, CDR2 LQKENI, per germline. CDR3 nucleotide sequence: TGTGCCAGCTCACCAAGGACAGACCTGATGAACACTGAAGCTTTCTTT. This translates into CASSPRTDLMNTEAFF.

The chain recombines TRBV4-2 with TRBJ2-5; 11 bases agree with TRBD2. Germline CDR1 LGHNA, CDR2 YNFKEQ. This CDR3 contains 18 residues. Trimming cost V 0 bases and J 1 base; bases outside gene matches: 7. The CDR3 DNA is TGTGCCAGCAGCCAAGATTTCATAGGGACTAGCGGCCAAGAGACCCAGTACTTC. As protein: CASSQDFIGTSGQETQYF.

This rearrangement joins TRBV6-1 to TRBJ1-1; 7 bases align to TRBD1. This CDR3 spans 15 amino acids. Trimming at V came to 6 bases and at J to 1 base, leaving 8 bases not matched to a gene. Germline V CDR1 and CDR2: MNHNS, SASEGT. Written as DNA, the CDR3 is TGTGCCAGCAGACAGGGGCAGGGAAGGAACACTGAAGCTTTCTTT. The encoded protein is CASRQGQGRNTEAFF.

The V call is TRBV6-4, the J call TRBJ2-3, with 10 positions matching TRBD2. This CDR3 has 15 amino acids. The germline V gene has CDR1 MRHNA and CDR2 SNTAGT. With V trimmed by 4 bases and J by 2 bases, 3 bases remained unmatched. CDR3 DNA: TGTGCCAGCAGTGCCAGCGGGGGGGCCACAGATACGCAGTATTTT. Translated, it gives CASSASGGATDTQYF.